The entry below describes one T cell receptor beta chain. What it binds is not known. The CDR3 covers 15 residues. The V and J ends lost 4 bases and 4 bases respectively, with 16 bases between them. Germline CDR1 reads LGHDT; CDR2 reads YNNKEL (reference sequence). This specimen comes from a study of CD8 T cells in Susac syndrome. Study outcomes and limitations: TCR sequencing and HLA analysis covered a relatively small number of individuals.

A quantity of roughly 0.5 to 1 ug RNA underwent reverse transcription using random hexamers. Each CDR3 protein gets one entry after TCRdb re-called the immunoSEQ multiplex PCR reads with MiXCR. Seen here are 140,000 to 150,000 distinct CDR3 sequences, approximately 95% observed once, and the top ten hold 0.11%. Material for sequencing was CD4+ T cells from PBMCs. The V gene is TRBV3-1, the J gene TRBJ1-2; TRBD1 might be the D (6 bases). This receptor was obtained from a human donor with multiple sclerosis. As DNA, the CDR3 is TGTGCCAGCAGCCGCCAAGGGGGAAATGGCTATGGCTACACCTTC. This sequence encodes CASSRQGGNGYGYTF.